These 21 T cell receptor beta chains share one sample of origin, sequenced in a study of T cells in Graves' hyperthyroidism and ophthalmopathy. The TCR beta CDR3 regions underwent amplification using RNA transcripts as the source. The TCR CDR3 was amplified in a first-round RT-PCR using the HTBI primer set. Each CDR3 protein is one row after TCRdb ran MiXCR on the multiplex PCR reads. The data contain about 570,000 distinct CDR3 sequences, around 13% of them singletons. The sample taken for sequencing was blood. The source is a woman in her thirties or forties with Graves' hyperthyroidism.

The sample holds many counts of this clonotype. The chain employs TRBV28 and TRBJ2-1, with TRBD2 matching over 7 bases. The J segment lost 7 bases and the V segment lost 8 bases, leaving 14 bases of the junction unmatched. The CDR3 contains 15 residues. The V gene's germline CDR1 is MDHEN and CDR2 SYDVKM. The CDR3: CASGGASGPSNEQFF. The DNA of the CDR3 is TGTGCCAGCGGGGGAGCTAGCGGCCCATCGAATGAGCAGTTCTTC.

This clonotype occurred many times. The chain employs TRBV7-2 and TRBJ2-1; 7 bases fit TRBD2. The CDR3 contains 16 residues. CDR1 is SGHTA, CDR2 FQGNSA, per germline. V shed 2 bases and J 4 bases; nucleotides not matched to a gene: 8. The CDR3 DNA sequence: TGTGCCAGCAGCTTAACAGGTACTAGCGCGTACAATGAGCAGTTCTTC. It codes for CASSLTGTSAYNEQFF.

This chain links TRBV27 with TRBJ1-3, with 7 bases lining up with TRBD1. The germline CDR1 and CDR2 sequences are MNHEY and SMNVEV (reference sequence). This CDR3 is built from 15 residues. J gave up 4 bases and V 5 bases, and 8 bases lay outside the gene matches. The CDR3 here is CASSPMRGPGNTIYF. The CDR3, as DNA: TGTGCCAGCAGTCCTATGAGGGGGCCGGGAAACACCATATATTTT.

This clonotype was seen at least ten times. The V call is TRBV28, the J call TRBJ1-1; D possibly corresponds to TRBD1 (6 bases). Germline assignment: CDR1 MDHEN and CDR2 SYDVKM. The CDR3 loop spans 17 amino acids. V was trimmed by 5 bases and J by 3 bases, leaving 22 bases between them. This CDR3 is CASSLTYSGAPDTEAFF. In DNA, the CDR3 is TGTGCCAGCAGTCTAACGTACTCGGGGGCCCCCGACACTGAAGCTTTCTTT.

This clonotype occurred a few times. V is TRBV7-2 and J is TRBJ2-2, with D unclear. Looked up from germline, CDR1 is SGHTA and CDR2 is FQGNSA. The CDR3 has 16 amino acids. Trimming removed 1 base at V and 0 bases at J, with 9 bases between. The CDR3 DNA reads TGTGCCAGCAGCTTAGTCGCAGCTTCGAACACCGGGGAGCTGTTTTTT. Translated: CASSLVAASNTGELFF.

This clonotype turned up a few times. This sequence joins TRBV13 and TRBJ1-6; 7 bases align to TRBD1. Germline V gene lookup returns CDR1 PRHDT and CDR2 FYEKMQ (reference sequence). The CDR3 extends over 16 amino acids. Trimming cost V 5 bases and J 5 bases; bases outside gene matches: 9. The CDR3: CASSPGSQGNNSPLHF. The CDR3 nucleotides are TGTGCCAGCAGCCCAGGTTCACAGGGGAATAATTCACCCCTCCACTTT.

This sequence joins TRBV11-3 and TRBJ2-7; 11 bases line up with TRBD2. Germline V gene data show CDR1 as SGHNT and CDR2 as YENEEA. Germline trimming cut 4 bases from V and 0 bases from J; bases unmatched to any gene: 8. The CDR3 length is 17 residues. In DNA, the CDR3 is TGTGCCAGCAGCTCCCTCCCTGGACTAGCGGGCTCCTACGAGCAGTACTTC. Amino acids: CASSSLPGLAGSYEQYF.

The sample holds many counts of this clonotype. This chain links TRBV29-1 with TRBJ1-5; TRBD1 matches at 8 bases. V lost 4 bases to trimming and J lost 1 base; unmatched junction nucleotides: 12. There are 17 residues in the CDR3. Germline assignment: CDR1 SQVTM and CDR2 ANQGSEA. The CDR3: CSVGSDPTGASNQPQHF. CDR3 sequence (DNA): TGCAGCGTTGGTAGCGATCCGACAGGGGCAAGCAATCAGCCCCAGCATTTT. The full variable domain, in which reference TRBV29-1 and TRBJ1-5 provide the parts outside the CDR3, is SAVISQKPSRDICQRGTSLTIQCQVDSQVTMMFWYRQQPGQSLTLIATANQGSEATYESGFVIDKFPISRPNLTFSTLTVSNMSPEDSSIYLCSVGSDPTGASNQPQHFGDGTRLSIL.

This clonotype has a single count. A much larger clone differs by one base, so this may be a read error. The J gene is TRBJ1-5, the V gene TRBV13; 7 bases align to TRBD1. The CDR3 is 13 residues long. Per the germline V gene, CDR1 is PRHDT and CDR2 is FYEKMQ (reference sequence). CDR3 nucleotide sequence: TGCGCCAGCGGCCAAGGGGGCTGGCAGCCCCAGCATTTT. It translates to CASGQGGWQPQHF.

This clonotype appeared many times. The gene calls are TRBV6-1 and TRBJ1-1; 8 nucleotides agree with TRBD1. With V trimmed by 5 bases and J by 1 base, 9 bases remained unmatched. This CDR3 spans 16 amino acids. Germline CDR1 and CDR2: MNHNS and SASEGT. The chain's CDR3 is CASSKGQGAWNTEAFF. CDR3 sequence (DNA): TGTGCCAGCAGTAAAGGGCAGGGGGCATGGAACACTGAAGCTTTCTTT.

In this sample, this clonotype turned up many times. The chain employs TRBV2 and TRBJ1-5; maybe TRBD1 (6 bases). Germline V CDR1 and CDR2: SNHLY, FYNNEI. Trimming left V 10 bases short and J 1 base short, with 11 bases between. The CDR3 totals 13 residues. CDR3 sequence (DNA): TGTGCCATCCTGACAGGAAGCAATCAGCCCCAGCATTTT. Encoded protein: CAILTGSNQPQHF.

There are many counts of this clonotype. V is TRBV12-3 or TRBV12-4 and J is TRBJ2-1, with 13 bases matching TRBD2. The CDR3 is 17 amino acids. V lost 5 bases to trimming and J lost 5 bases; unmatched junction nucleotides: 9. CDR3 in DNA: TGTGCCAGCAGTACCTTGGAAGGGACTAGCGGGAACAATGAGCAGTTCTTC. Protein sequence: CASSTLEGTSGNNEQFF.

The rearrangement joins TRBV29-1 to TRBJ2-2; D ambiguous. Germline V gene sequence: CDR1 SQVTM, CDR2 ANQGSEA. This CDR3 has 12 residues. Trimming took off 2 bases at V and 0 bases at J, with 1 base between the two ends. Written as DNA, the CDR3 is TGCAGCGTTGAATCGAACACCGGGGAGCTGTTTTTT. Encoded protein: CSVESNTGELFF.

In its sample, this clonotype was seen many times. The rearrangement links TRBV28 to TRBJ1-6, with D unclear. Trimming pared 6 bases from V and 0 bases from J, leaving 12 bases between. CDR3 length: 16 amino acids. Germline loops: CDR1 MDHEN, CDR2 SYDVKM. CDR3: CASSPIRGSYNSPLHF. CDR3 nucleotide sequence: TGTGCCAGCAGCCCAATTCGAGGCTCCTATAATTCACCCCTCCACTTT.

The chain combines TRBV2 with TRBJ1-2, with TRBD1 matching 9 bases. CDR3 length: 14 residues. V trimming: 4 bases; J trimming: 6 bases; junction bases outside the gene matches: 6. Germline V gives CDR1 SNHLY, CDR2 FYNNEI. This CDR3 is CASSAGQGIDGYTF. CDR3 DNA: TGTGCCAGCAGTGCCGGACAGGGGATAGATGGCTACACCTTC.

The chain is built from TRBV20-1 and TRBJ2-5; 7 nucleotides agree with TRBD2. Germline V gene lookup returns CDR1 DFQATT and CDR2 SNEGSKA (reference sequence). The V and J ends lost 3 bases and 5 bases, in that order; junction bases with no gene match: 24. The CDR3 consists of 19 residues. The CDR3 here is CSASPEVGGSDWVAETQYF. The CDR3 nucleotides are TGCAGTGCTAGCCCGGAAGTGGGGGGGTCCGATTGGGTTGCGGAGACCCAGTACTTC.

The V gene is TRBV5-8, the J gene TRBJ2-6; 12 nucleotides align to TRBD2. V lost 4 bases to trimming and J lost 1 base; unmatched junction nucleotides: 6. The CDR3 is 18 residues long. The germline CDR1 and CDR2 sequences are SGHTS and YDEGEE. The CDR3 reads CASSRGLAGWSGANVLTF. The CDR3 DNA sequence: TGTGCCAGCAGCAGGGGACTAGCGGGCTGGTCTGGGGCCAACGTCCTGACTTTC.

This clonotype was observed many times. This chain connects TRBV5-1 to TRBJ2-1, with a possible D match to TRBD2 (5 bases). CDR1 and CDR2 from the germline V gene are SGHRS and YFSETQ. Trimming removed 3 bases from V and 4 bases from J, with 8 bases in between. The CDR3 extends over 13 amino acids. The CDR3 reads CASSSTTYNEQFF. For the CDR3, the DNA is TGCGCCAGCAGCTCGACTACGTACAATGAGCAGTTCTTC.

This clonotype was counted at least ten times. The rearrangement links TRBV20-1 to TRBJ2-7; no definite D call. The V gene lost 5 bases and the J gene lost 0 bases, with 8 bases spanning the gap. The CDR3 sequence is 12 residues long. Germline V gene data show CDR1 as DFQATT and CDR2 as SNEGSKA (reference sequence). The CDR3 here is CSARGRSYEQYF. CDR3 coding DNA: TGCAGTGCTCGAGGACGCTCCTACGAGCAGTACTTC.

This clonotype was observed many times. The CDR3 DNA is TGTGCCAGCTCACTCCGCACGGGAATGTACGAGCAGTACTTC. Translation: CASSLRTGMYEQYF. V is TRBV18 and J is TRBJ2-7, with D tentatively TRBD2 (5 bases). From germline, CDR1 is KGHSH and CDR2 LQKENI. The V gene lost 4 bases and the J gene lost 4 bases, with 14 bases spanning the gap. The length of the CDR3 is 14 residues.

This clonotype was detected ten times or more. The V gene is TRBV3-1, the J gene TRBJ2-5; D may be TRBD1 (6 bases). The germline gives CDR1 LGHDT, CDR2 YNNKEL (reference sequence). V shed 3 bases and J shed 5 bases, with 19 bases lying between them. The length of the CDR3 is 16 residues. CDR3 nucleotide sequence: TGTGCCAGCAGCCAGGGAACCCGGGACATGCTGGAGACCCAGTACTTC. This translates into CASSQGTRDMLETQYF.